The 17 T cell receptor beta chains below all came from one sample that was sequenced in a study of spatial heterogeneity in lung cancer. This sample's time point: blood at routine non-recurrence follow-up after resection. From tumor, nontumor lung or frozen PBMC, whole RNA was taken unsorted for sequencing. TCRdb fed the 5' RACE reads into MiXCR, producing one record per CDR3 protein. This table has about 52,000 distinct CDR3 sequences, more than 6.5% appearing once. Specimen: PBMCs, collected at follow-up. The receptors shown here come from a female donor with early-stage non-small cell lung cancer.

This clonotype was seen repeatedly, ten times or more. The V and J genes are TRBV18 and TRBJ2-7, with D perhaps matching TRBD1 (5 bases). Germline CDR1 KGHSH, CDR2 LQKENI. The CDR3 extends over 11 amino acids. With 4 bases removed from V and 6 bases from J, the gap between germline ends came to 7 bases. The CDR3 DNA follows: TGTGCCAGCTCACGACAGAGCGAGCAGTACTTC. Translation gives CASSRQSEQYF.

The CDR3 protein is CASMPSPGQNYEQYF. Here the CDR3 DNA reads TGCGCCAGCATGCCCTCCCCGGGACAGAACTACGAGCAGTACTTC. The rearrangement joins TRBV5-1 to TRBJ2-7; 7 positions agree with TRBD1. There are 15 residues in the CDR3. V gave up 6 bases and J gave up 3 bases; unmatched junction bases: 12. Per germline, CDR1 SGHRS and CDR2 YFSETQ.

This clonotype has more than one count but fewer than ten. This rearrangement joins TRBV20-1 to TRBJ2-3; TRBD2 matches at 8 bases. Trimming at V came to 7 bases and at J to 6 bases, leaving 9 bases not matched to a gene. The length of the CDR3 is 13 residues. CDR1 is DFQATT and CDR2 is SNEGSKA in the germline V gene (reference sequence). The CDR3 reads CSVSGGARDTQYF. The CDR3 DNA is TGCAGTGTTTCCGGGGGGGCCCGGGATACGCAGTATTTT.

This clonotype was seen repeatedly, ten times or more. The chain is built from TRBV4-1 and TRBJ2-5, with 9 positions matching TRBD2. Per germline, CDR1 MGHRA and CDR2 YSYEKL. The CDR3 has 17 amino acids. V was clipped by 0 bases and J by 2 bases; unmatched bases: 7. The CDR3 here is CASSQEFPTSGQETQYF. The CDR3 DNA sequence: TGCGCCAGCAGCCAAGAGTTTCCGACTAGCGGACAAGAGACCCAGTACTTC.

This clonotype was seen many times. The chain is built from TRBV29-1 and TRBJ1-5; D unclear. Trimming took off 2 bases at V and 5 bases at J, with 16 bases between the two ends. The length of the CDR3 is 15 residues. Germline CDR1 is SQVTM and CDR2 is ANQGSEA. This CDR3 is CSVEKRQQGDQPQHF. The CDR3, as DNA: TGCAGCGTTGAAAAGCGGCAGCAAGGCGATCAGCCCCAGCATTTT. The whole variable domain, remainder taken from reference TRBV29-1 and TRBJ1-5, is SAVISQKPSRDICQRGTSLTIQCQVDSQVTMMFWYRQQPGQSLTLIATANQGSEATYESGFVIDKFPISRPNLTFSTLTVSNMSPEDSSIYLCSVEKRQQGDQPQHFGDGTRLSIL.

V is TRBV12-3 or TRBV12-4 and J is TRBJ2-7, with 7 bases that match TRBD1. The CDR3 spans 15 residues. The J segment lost 1 base and the V segment lost 6 bases, leaving 9 bases of the junction unmatched. CDR3 protein: CASSPPGQPSYEQYF. The CDR3 nucleotides read TGTGCCAGCAGCCCTCCGGGACAGCCATCCTACGAGCAGTACTTC.

This chain links TRBV18 with TRBJ2-1; TRBD1 matches at 11 bases. This CDR3 region has 15 residues. CDR1 is KGHSH, CDR2 LQKENI, per germline. The junction had 5 bases not matched to a gene; V was cut back by 8 bases and J by 2 bases. The CDR3 loop is CASTTDRGPYNEQFF. In nucleotides, the CDR3 is TGTGCCAGCACGACGGACAGGGGGCCCTACAATGAGCAGTTCTTC. Full variable domain (rest looked up from reference TRBV18 and TRBJ2-1): NAGVMQNPRHLVRRRGQEARLRCSPMKGHSHVYWYRQLPEEGLKFMVYLQKENIIDESGMPKERFSAEFPKEGPSILRIQQVVRGDSAAYFCASTTDRGPYNEQFFGPGTRLTVL.

This clonotype has only a few counts. The V and J genes are TRBV23-1 and TRBJ1-5, with 12 bases matching TRBD1. TRBV23-1 belongs to the ORF category, with a function that is uncertain. The CDR3 sequence is 18 residues long. The V gene end was trimmed by 4 bases and the J gene end by 1 base; junction bases not matched to a gene: 8. The CDR3 here is CASSLRDRGPGSNQPQHF. The CDR3 DNA is TGCGCCAGCAGTCTCCGGGACAGGGGGCCGGGGAGCAATCAGCCCCAGCATTTT.

This clonotype was seen at least ten times. The J gene is TRBJ2-5, the V gene TRBV3-1; TRBD2 matches at 8 bases. The CDR3 length is 16 residues. V lost 1 base and J lost 5; bases outside the gene matches: 9. Germline V gives CDR1 LGHDT, CDR2 YNNKEL (reference sequence). Here the CDR3 DNA reads TGTGCCAGCAGCCAAGCGCCCGGGGGGGAAAGGGAGACCCAGTACTTC. Amino acid sequence: CASSQAPGGERETQYF.

This clonotype was found many times. J is TRBJ1-1 and V is TRBV20-1; D remains unclear. The germline V gene has CDR1 DFQATT and CDR2 SNEGSKA (reference sequence). There are 12 residues in the CDR3. V lost 6 bases and J lost 2, with 10 bases in between. This CDR3 reads CSAPELNTEAFF. Here the CDR3 DNA reads TGCAGTGCCCCCGAACTAAACACTGAAGCTTTCTTT.

Many counts were recorded for this clonotype. This chain joins TRBV28 and TRBJ2-3; 8 bases align to TRBD2. V lost 5 bases to trimming and J lost 4 bases; unmatched junction nucleotides: 5. This CDR3 region has 14 residues. Germline CDR1 is MDHEN and CDR2 is SYDVKM. This chain's CDR3 is CASSRAGGADTQYF. CDR3 coding DNA: TGTGCCAGCAGTCGAGCCGGGGGGGCAGATACGCAGTATTTT. Supplemented by reference TRBV28 and TRBJ2-3, the full variable domain reads DVKVTQSSRYLVKRTGEKVFLECVQDMDHENMFWYRQDPGLGLRLIYFSYDVKMKEKGDIPEGYSVSREKKERFSLILESASTNQTSMYLCASSRAGGADTQYFGPGTRLTVL.

The table lists this clonotype with many counts. This chain joins TRBV20-1 and TRBJ1-1; TRBD1 matches 7 bases. The germline V gene has CDR1 DFQATT and CDR2 SNEGSKA (reference sequence). Trimming cost V 5 bases and J 5 bases; bases outside gene matches: 11. The CDR3 spans 14 residues. DNA for the CDR3: TGCAGTGCTCTTCCTCGGGACAGAGCTACTGAAGCTTTCTTT. It encodes CSALPRDRATEAFF.

This clonotype was recorded many times. V usage is TRBV11-2 and J usage is TRBJ2-7; no clear D gene. The germline gives CDR1 SGHAT, CDR2 FQNNGV. The V end lost 2 bases, the J end lost 4 bases, and 12 bases lay between the germline ends. The CDR3 totals 14 residues. The CDR3 protein is CASSLTTGRYEQYF. The CDR3 DNA is TGTGCCAGCAGCTTAACGACGGGCAGGTACGAGCAGTACTTC.

This rearrangement joins TRBV7-8 to TRBJ1-4; D remains ambiguous. Germline CDR1 and CDR2: SGHVS and FQNEAQ. The CDR3 is 13 residues long. V lost 6 bases, J lost 10 bases, and 15 bases lay in between. The CDR3 is CASRGRGGGKLFF. As DNA, the CDR3 is TGTGCCAGCAGAGGGCGGGGAGGTGGAAAACTGTTTTTT.

The rearrangement joins TRBV12-5 to TRBJ2-2, with D hard to call. CDR3 length: 13 amino acids. V was cut by 3 bases and J by 1 base, with 3 bases left in between. Germline V gives CDR1 LGHNT, CDR2 FRNRAP. CDR3 bases: TGTGCTAGTGGTTTCGGGAACACCGGGGAGCTGTTTTTT. Its protein product is CASGFGNTGELFF.

This chain connects TRBV7-2 to TRBJ2-3; D is possibly TRBD1 (5 bases). Trimming removed 1 base at V and 11 bases at J, with 7 bases between. CDR1 and CDR2 (germline): SGHTA, FQGNSA. This CDR3 contains 11 residues. CDR3 DNA: TGTGCCAGCAGCTTAGGAAGGGGGCAGTATTTT. This gives the protein CASSLGRGQYF. Complete variable domain (other parts from reference TRBV7-2 and TRBJ2-3): GAGVSQSPSNKVTEKGKDVELRCDPISGHTALYWYRQSLGQGLEFLIYFQGNSAPDKSGLPSDRFSAERTGGSVSTLTIQRTQQEDSAVYLCASSLGRGQYFGPGTRLTVL.

This clonotype came up many times. In DNA form, the CDR3 reads TGTGCCAGTACGAGTATAGGGGGAAGGGCCTTCAATGGCTACACCTTC. As protein: CASTSIGGRAFNGYTF. This chain connects TRBV12-3 or TRBV12-4 to TRBJ1-2; a weak D match, TRBD1 (6 bases). Trimming left V 9 bases short and J 6 bases short, with 26 bases between. This CDR3 is 16 amino acids long.